A single sample gave rise to the 24 T cell receptor beta chains below, sequenced in a study of tumor-infiltrating lymphocytes in primary liver carcinoma. Using a constant-region primer together with ProtoScript II reverse transcriptase, TCR beta cDNA was made from about 490 ng of total RNA. Libraries covering TCR beta were generated through three nested multiplex PCR rounds (using a slightly modified ARM-PCR). The first two PCR rounds, around 10 cycles each, used TRBV1-TRBV30 forward primers and a C-beta reverse primer. TCRdb recomputed calls from the multiplex PCR reads with MiXCR, one row per CDR3 protein. The table records some 320,000 distinct CDR3 sequences, 65% of them present only once. RNA isolated from unsorted whole blood supplied the blood RNA, with germline DNA also extracted. Sequenced sample: peripheral blood. Source of these receptors: a man between 35 and 55 years old with primary liver carcinoma and hepatitis B virus infection.

The V and J genes are TRBV2 and TRBJ2-7; D is ambiguous. Trimming removed 3 bases from V and 4 bases from J, with 13 bases in between. The CDR3 covers 14 residues. Germline V gene lookup returns CDR1 SNHLY and CDR2 FYNNEI. The CDR3 spells CASSDQEAFYEQYF. The DNA of the CDR3 is TGTGCCAGCAGTGACCAGGAAGCTTTTTACGAGCAGTACTTC.

The rearrangement uses TRBV5-4 and TRBJ2-2; 9 nucleotides line up with TRBD2. Looked up from germline, CDR1 is SGHNT and CDR2 is YYREEE (reference sequence). J lost 7 bases, V lost 0 bases, and 10 bases had no gene match. The CDR3 is 17 residues long. CDR3 sequence: CASSLVVREGQGGELFF. In DNA form, the CDR3 reads TGTGCCAGCAGCTTGGTGGTGCGGGAGGGCCAAGGCGGGGAGCTGTTTTTT.

With regard to this clonotype: With a much larger clone just one base away, this may be a read error. This chain joins TRBV5-4 and TRBJ2-3; maybe TRBD2 (6 bases). The CDR3 spans 16 residues. The germline V gene encodes CDR1 SGHNT and CDR2 YYREEE (reference sequence). V lost 5 bases, J lost 3 bases, and 19 bases lay in between. This CDR3 is CASRSGLRGSTDTQYF. The CDR3 nucleotides are TGTGCCAGCAGATCGGGACTGAGGGGTTCGACAGATACGCAGTATTTT. The entire variable domain, with the rest obtained from reference TRBV5-4 and TRBJ2-3, is as follows: ETGVTQSPTHLIKTRGQQVTLRCSSQSGHNTVSWYQQALGQGPQFIFQYYREEENGRGNFPPRFSGLQFPNYSSELNVNALELDDSALYLCASRSGLRGSTDTQYFGPGTRLTVL.

Regarding this clonotype: This may be a read error, as it is one base from a much larger clone. The chain couples TRBV6-6 to TRBJ1-5; weak D call: TRBD1 (5 bases). This CDR3 is 15 amino acids long. Germline V lookup: CDR1 MNHNY, CDR2 SVGAGI (reference sequence). For the CDR3, the DNA is TGTGCCAGCAGTTACTCCCCAGGCGTGGGGCAGCCCCAGAATTTT. This sequence encodes CASSYSPGVGQPQNF.

This rearrangement joins TRBV30 to TRBJ2-3; unclear D gene. Trimming shortened V by 0 bases and J by 6 bases, and 10 bases separated the two germline ends. This CDR3 has 13 residues. Germline assignment: CDR1 GTSNPN and CDR2 SVGIG (reference sequence). This CDR3 is CAWSVWKGDTQYF. The CDR3 DNA reads TGTGCCTGGAGTGTATGGAAAGGGGATACGCAGTATTTT.

The chain combines TRBV28 with TRBJ2-1; a possible D gene is TRBD2 (6 bases). The ends were cut back, 5 bases at V and 5 bases at J, with 16 bases in the middle. CDR3 length: 15 residues. Germline V lookup: CDR1 MDHEN, CDR2 SYDVKM. The CDR3 here is CASSMPGLANNEQFF. The CDR3 coding sequence is TGTGCCAGCAGTATGCCGGGACTCGCTAACAATGAGCAGTTCTTC.

This clonotype was detected once. V is TRBV5-1 and J is TRBJ2-3; no definite D call. The CDR3 length is 14 residues. Germline lookup yields CDR1 SGHRS and CDR2 YFSETQ. Trimming left V 4 bases short and J 2 bases short, with 11 bases between. CDR3 nucleotide sequence: TGCGCCAGCAGCCCCTTTAGGCCCACAGATACGCAGTATTTT. Protein product: CASSPFRPTDTQYF.

The chain combines TRBV11-3 with TRBJ1-5; D unclear. Germline V gives CDR1 SGHNT, CDR2 YENEEA. This CDR3 spans 11 amino acids. V was cut by 7 bases and J by 6 bases, with 7 bases left in between. CDR3 sequence reads: CASNRSQPQHF. In nucleotides, the CDR3 is TGTGCCAGCAATCGCAGTCAGCCCCAGCATTTT.

With respect to this clonotype: Just one base apart from a much larger clone, this may be a read error. The rearrangement uses TRBV6-6 and TRBJ1-3; 7 bases are shared with TRBD1. V lost 7 bases to trimming and J lost 3 bases; unmatched junction nucleotides: 6. Germline CDR1 MNHNY, CDR2 SVGAGI (reference sequence). The CDR3 spans 14 residues. The CDR3 sequence is CASTQGGGGNTIYF. The CDR3 DNA reads as TGTGCCAGCACCCAGGGGGGCGGTGGAAACACCATATATTTT.

Points on this clonotype: The conserved closing phenylalanine or tryptophan is absent in this CDR3, likely reflecting a read error. The gene calls are TRBV5-1 and TRBJ1-6; D is perhaps TRBD1 (6 bases). The CDR3 covers 14 residues. Germline V gives CDR1 SGHRS, CDR2 YFSETQ. CDR3 loop: CANSLQGLNSPLHI. The CDR3 coding sequence is TGCGCCAACAGCTTGCAGGGGCTTAATTCACCCCTCCACATT.

For this clonotype: With a much larger clone just one base away, this may be a read error. This sequence joins TRBV12-3 or TRBV12-4 and TRBJ2-1; D is unclear. CDR3 length: 14 residues. The CDR3 DNA sequence: TGTGCCAGCAGTTTATACCTAGGCGACAATGACCAGTTCTTC. This translates into CASSLYLGDNDQFF.

For this clonotype: A much larger clone lies a single base off, so this may be a read error. This chain connects TRBV6-6 to TRBJ2-7; no definite D call. The CDR3 is made up of 12 amino acids. Germline CDR1 MNHNY, CDR2 SVGAGI (reference sequence). In nucleotides, the CDR3 is TGTGCCTGCAGTTATAGCTCCTACGAGCAGTACTTC. Translation: CACSYSSYEQYF.

A note on this clonotype: A much larger clonotype is one base distant, so this may be a read error. The chain has TRBV12-3 or TRBV12-4 and TRBJ1-5; 9 bases align to TRBD1. The CDR3 consists of 15 residues. CDR3 sequence: CASSRTGARNRPQHF. CDR3 in DNA: TGTGCCAGCAGTAGGACAGGGGCTCGCAATCGGCCCCAGCATTTT.

This clonotype showed up many times. The chain recombines TRBV11-2 with TRBJ2-2; possible D gene TRBD2, 5 bases. Germline CDR1 SGHAT, CDR2 FQNNGV. Trimming removed 1 base at V and 4 bases at J, with 7 bases between. The CDR3 runs 14 residues. Here the CDR3 reads CASSLAGLTGELFF. The CDR3 DNA reads as TGTGCCAGCAGCTTAGCTGGACTCACCGGGGAGCTGTTTTTT.

The V and J genes are TRBV12-3 or TRBV12-4 and TRBJ2-1; 8 bases are shared with TRBD2. The CDR3 has 20 amino acids. The V segment lost 5 bases and the J segment 1 base; nucleotides outside the gene matches: 19. CDR3 amino acids: CASSPTLGTRDGESYNEQFF. The CDR3, as DNA: TGTGCCAGCAGTCCAACCCTAGGGACTAGAGACGGGGAATCCTACAATGAGCAGTTCTTC.

A few counts support this clonotype. The chain couples TRBV6-5 to TRBJ2-2, with 9 bases identical to TRBD1. The junction had 5 bases not matched to a gene; V was cut back by 5 bases and J by 7 bases. The germline gives CDR1 MNHEY, CDR2 SVGAGI. The CDR3 sequence is 14 residues long. CDR3: CASSPTGGSGELFF. Here the CDR3 DNA reads TGTGCCAGCAGTCCGACAGGGGGTAGCGGGGAGCTGTTTTTT.

A remark on this clonotype: Its ends do not fully match the called genes, so a read error is possible. The V gene is TRBV6-1, the J gene TRBJ2-1; tentatively, D is TRBD2 (5 bases). The length of the CDR3 is 17 residues. CDR1 and CDR2 from the germline V gene are MNHNS and SASEGT. The CDR3 here is CAGSEGSDSWHHNEQFF. In nucleotides, the CDR3 is TGTGCCGGCAGTGAAGGGAGCGACTCTTGGCACCACAATGAGCAGTTCTTC.

The rearrangement links TRBV28 to TRBJ2-7; no definite D call. CDR3 length: 12 residues. V was pared by 5 bases and J by 4 bases, with 9 bases between. Germline V gene sequence: CDR1 MDHEN, CDR2 SYDVKM. The CDR3 spells CASSPETYEQYF. In DNA form, the CDR3 reads TGTGCCAGCAGTCCGGAGACTTACGAGCAGTACTTC.

As to this clonotype: At one of its ends the junction is not consistent with the germline gene, which may arise from a read error. The rearrangement links TRBV6-1 to TRBJ2-7, with D perhaps TRBD1 or TRBD2 (6 bases each). The germline CDR1 and CDR2 sequences are MNHNS and SASEGT. This CDR3 region has 15 residues. CDR3 protein: CACSEAVGGYYEQYF. The CDR3 DNA reads as TGTGCCTGCAGTGAAGCCGTAGGGGGGTACTACGAGCAGTACTTC.

A few counts support this clonotype. The chain recombines TRBV7-8 with TRBJ2-3; D may be TRBD1 (6 bases). The germline V and J ends were trimmed by 2 bases and 4 bases, with 19 bases remaining between them. The CDR3 has 17 amino acids. Germline CDR1 SGHVS, CDR2 FQNEAQ. Here the CDR3 reads CASSLSSRGPRADTQYF. As DNA, the CDR3 is TGTGCCAGCAGCTTATCATCCAGGGGCCCTCGGGCAGATACGCAGTATTTT.

This clonotype was picked up many times. The chain carries TRBV10-3 and TRBJ2-5; 8 nucleotides align to TRBD1. This CDR3 comprises 13 residues. Per germline, CDR1 ENHRY and CDR2 SYGVKD. The ends lost 10 bases at V and 5 bases at J; junction bases unmatched: 9. CDR3 region: CATRQGTMETQYF. The CDR3 DNA sequence: TGTGCCACCCGACAGGGGACAATGGAGACCCAGTACTTC.

About this clonotype: One junction end disagrees with the germline gene, perhaps due to a read error. The chain joins TRBV25-1 to TRBJ1-6, with D possibly being TRBD1 (5 bases). CDR3 length: 16 residues. CDR1 MGHDK and CDR2 SYGVNS come from the germline V gene. In DNA, the CDR3 is TGTGCCAGCAGTGAAAAAGTTCCCGTGGGGGATTCGCCCCTCCACTTC. The encoded protein is CASSEKVPVGDSPLHF. The complete variable domain, with remaining parts taken from reference TRBV25-1 and TRBJ1-6, reads EADIYQTPRYLVIGTGKKITLECSQTMGHDKMYWYQQDPGMELHLIHYSYGVNSTEKGDLSSESTVSRIRTEHFPLTLESARPSHTSQYLCASSEKVPVGDSPLHFGNGTRLTVT.

This rearrangement joins TRBV25-1 to TRBJ2-7, with 8 bases fitting TRBD1. The CDR3 runs to 13 residues. Trimming removed 7 bases from V and 7 bases from J; junction bases left unmatched: 9. CDR1 MGHDK and CDR2 SYGVNS come from the germline V gene. CDR3: CASTGQGALEQYF. CDR3 nucleotides: TGTGCCAGCACTGGGCAGGGGGCGCTGGAGCAGTACTTC.

Note on this clonotype: One junction end disagrees with the germline gene, perhaps due to a read error. The rearrangement joins TRBV11-2 to TRBJ2-3; TRBD1 agrees at 9 bases. The CDR3 has 18 amino acids. The germline V gene encodes CDR1 SGHAT and CDR2 FQNNGV. CDR3 amino acids: CASSRADRGPLHPPTQYF. As DNA, the CDR3 is TGTGCTAGCAGCCGAGCGGACAGGGGACCTTTGCACCCACCTACGCAGTATTTT.